The next 6 T cell receptor beta chains were all read from a single sample in a study of monozygotic twins with inflammatory bowel disease. Each CDR3 protein gets one entry in TCRdb, which reprocessed the 5' RACE reads and gives no DNA. Its clone listing holds 93,000 or so distinct CDR3 sequences. The sample was blood. The receptor source for this set is a human donor with ulcerative colitis or Crohn's disease, or a healthy co-twin of an affected twin (not recorded which).

J is TRBJ2-3 and V is TRBV6-1; TCRdb's D call, TRBD1, is unchecked because there is no DNA. This CDR3 region has 15 residues. CDR1 and CDR2 (germline): MNHNS, SASEGT. The CDR3 region is CASSLRDRGQDTQYF.

The rearrangement joins TRBV5-4 to TRBJ2-3; TCRdb calls TRBD2, which cannot be checked without DNA. CDR3 length: 15 amino acids. The germline V gene encodes CDR1 SGHNT and CDR2 YYREEE (reference sequence). The CDR3: CASSLVGQTTDTQYF. The full variable domain, with the rest looked up from reference TRBV5-4 and TRBJ2-3, is ETGVTQSPTHLIKTRGQQVTLRCSSQSGHNTVSWYQQALGQGPQFIFQYYREEENGRGNFPPRFSGLQFPNYSSELNVNALELDDSALYLCASSLVGQTTDTQYFGPGTRLTVL.

V usage is TRBV4-2 and J usage is TRBJ2-3. CDR1 is LGHNA and CDR2 is YNFKEQ in the germline V gene. CDR3 size: 17 residues. The CDR3 loop is CASSQERSAISTDTQYF.

The gene calls are TRBV29-1 and TRBJ2-5; TCRdb calls TRBD2, which cannot be checked without DNA. The germline V gene encodes CDR1 SQVTM and CDR2 ANQGSEA. CDR3 size: 16 residues. CDR3 region: CSVEGVTSGIEETQYF.

The chain joins TRBV10-2 to TRBJ2-3; TCRdb lists TRBD2, though no DNA is available to test this call. The CDR3 totals 19 residues. Germline V CDR1 and CDR2: WSHSY, SAAADI. The CDR3 here is CASSDVSGTSGMATDTQYF.

The CDR3 sequence: CSVETPDSGANVLTF. V and J are TRBV29-1 and TRBJ2-6. The CDR3 has 15 residues. Germline values: CDR1 SQVTM, CDR2 ANQGSEA.